What follows is one T cell receptor beta chain and its context. This specimen belongs to a study of blood T cell repertoires in COVID-19. Study details: PBMCs, B-cell-depleted T cells, or T cells provided the cDNA or gDNA that made up the material.

Trimming removed 3 bases from V and 3 bases from J, with 20 bases in between. Germline values: CDR1 SGHVS, CDR2 FNYEAQ. CDR3 length: 17 amino acids. Produced via immunoSEQ multiplex PCR; TCRdb's table is partial and in-frame only. The sample has more than 110,000 clones, about four fifths seen once. This sequence joins TRBV7-6 and TRBJ1-1, with D tentatively TRBD1 (5 bases). This receptor was obtained from an elderly man with acute or convalescent COVID-19. The sequenced sample consisted of peripheral blood. CDR3 DNA sequence: TGTGCCAGCAGCTTTAGTCAGGGCTCGCGGGGGTACACTGAAGCTTTCTTT. Translating it yields CASSFSQGSRGYTEAFF.